These T cell receptor beta chains were read from a single sample in a study of T-cell reconstitution after alpha-beta-depleted transplantation in children. Via MiXCR, TCRdb re-called the PCR reads, giving one row per CDR3 protein. The sample has about 870,000 distinct CDR3 sequences, approximately 15% seen once. The source was PBMCs, mostly from graft donor cells, collected 360 days after TCRalphabeta/CD19-depleted stem cell transplant. The receptors shown here come from a male patient between 10 and 17 years old who had a stem cell transplant for acute lymphoblastic leukemia, so the T cells may come from the graft donor. Each CDR3 is given without its conserved first and last residue.

V gene	J gene	CDR3 protein
TRBV5-1	TRBJ2-5	ASSPGTRKETQY
TRBV6-5	TRBJ2-7	ASSYSGGDYEQY
TRBV13	TRBJ2-1	ASSLAGTNNEQF
TRBV20-1	TRBJ2-7	SASKLADHEQY
TRBV5-6	TRBJ2-4	ASSSPSKAKNIQY
TRBV3-1	TRBJ1-5	AISLRIVSDQPQH
TRBV4-1	TRBJ2-1	ASSPGGAATYNEQF
TRBV11-2	TRBJ2-1	ASNPGGGSTYNEQF
TRBV20-1	TRBJ2-1	SAWGLAVNNEQF
TRBV5-1	TRBJ2-7	ASSLEGPLRSYEQY
TRBV4-2	TRBJ2-7	ASSQEDSYEQY
TRBV14	TRBJ2-1	ASSPRMSSYNEQF
TRBV29-1	TRBJ2-3	SVLRLKGKFTDTQY
TRBV20-1	TRBJ2-1	SARRGSYNEQF
TRBV29-1	TRBJ2-7	SVEVGSGIANYEQY
TRBV11-2	TRBJ2-2	ASRRAPSGSLSTGELF
TRBV6-5	TRBJ2-7	ASSYGREVYEQY
TRBV20-1	TRBJ2-2	SASGNTGELF
TRBV2	TRBJ2-5	ASMLQTQY
TRBV9	TRBJ2-5	ASSVVASAYQETQY
TRBV4-1	TRBJ1-1	ASSQVNMRDRAF
TRBV6-6	TRBJ2-4	ASSYLAGAGA
TRBV2	TRBJ2-7	ASRTPLAGGLEGY
TRBV10-1	TRBJ2-5	ASSVETRGETQY
TRBV5-6	TRBJ2-7	ASSRETSGAYEQY
TRBV29-1	TRBJ2-3	SVGVSTDTQY
TRBV5-1	TRBJ1-2	ASSRGPGGYGYT
TRBV12-3/TRBV12-4	TRBJ2-5	ASSFGLAETQY
TRBV12-3/TRBV12-4	TRBJ1-1	ASSWANQGWGTEAF
TRBV5-6	TRBJ2-1	ASSLEGQGYLNEQF
TRBV5-1	TRBJ1-1	ASRETYRGTEAF
TRBV3-1	TRBJ2-1	ASSLLEGSKQF
TRBV5-1	TRBJ2-5	ASSGIGGIQETQY
TRBV5-5	TRBJ1-4	ASSLGFEKLF
TRBV21-1	TRBJ2-7	ASRQETGAYSYEQY
TRBV19	TRBJ2-7	ASSIAPGTAYEQY
TRBV5-1	TRBJ1-1	ASSLARGERNTEAF
TRBV4-2	TRBJ2-2	ASSQDKGLMLAGELF
TRBV4-1	TRBJ2-1	ASSQDSTSGTLTQNEQF
TRBV9	TRBJ2-1	ASSFSSASYNEQF
TRBV12-3/TRBV12-4	TRBJ1-6	ASSLWGSSYNSPLH
TRBV28	TRBJ1-1	ASSYTMQVMNTEAF
TRBV12-3/TRBV12-4	TRBJ2-7	ASTIGQGDYEQY
TRBV29-1	TRBJ2-5	SAQTVGWETQY
TRBV27	TRBJ2-7	ASSPRRPYEQY
TRBV2	TRBJ1-5	ASSVARYSNQPQH
TRBV12-3/TRBV12-4	TRBJ1-5	ASSRQGGHQPQH
TRBV11-2	TRBJ1-2	ASSAVEDTNYGYT
TRBV6-1	TRBJ2-1	ASRTVSRDNEQF
TRBV24-1	TRBJ2-2	ATSDLARGQHNTGELF
TRBV20-1	TRBJ1-6	SARVGVYNSPLH
TRBV5-1	TRBJ2-6	ASSLIHHSGANVLT
TRBV28	TRBJ1-2	ASRDMNYGYT
TRBV7-2	TRBJ2-7	ASSLTWEQY
TRBV7-2	TRBJ2-2	ASSPILGELF
TRBV20-1	TRBJ1-3	SASTRGNTIY
TRBV11-2	TRBJ2-1	ASSTSRHLDEQF
TRBV4-1	TRBJ2-6	ASSQVLGRSGANVLT